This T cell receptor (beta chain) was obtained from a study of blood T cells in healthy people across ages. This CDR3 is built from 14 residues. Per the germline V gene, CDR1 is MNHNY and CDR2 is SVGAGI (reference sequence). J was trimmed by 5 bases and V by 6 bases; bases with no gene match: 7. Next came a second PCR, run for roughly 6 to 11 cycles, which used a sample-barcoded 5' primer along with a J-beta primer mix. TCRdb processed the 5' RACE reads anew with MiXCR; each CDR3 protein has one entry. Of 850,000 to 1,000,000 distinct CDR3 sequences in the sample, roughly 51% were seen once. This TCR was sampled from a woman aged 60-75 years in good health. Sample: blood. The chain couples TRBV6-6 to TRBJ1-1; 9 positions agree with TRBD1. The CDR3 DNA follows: TGTGCCAGCAGACTAGGACAGGGGAGGACTGAAGCTTTCTTT. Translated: CASRLGQGRTEAFF.